The rows below give T cell receptor beta chains drawn from one sample of a study of T cells in Graves' hyperthyroidism and ophthalmopathy. TCRdb ran MiXCR on the multiplex PCR reads and lists one entry per CDR3 protein. Of 300,000 to 350,000 distinct CDR3 sequences in the sample, roughly a fifth were seen once. Material for sequencing was blood. All receptors come from a woman aged 45 to 65 with Graves' hyperthyroidism. CDR3s include the opening cysteine and the closing phenylalanine or tryptophan. The D gene is left open where the match is weak. A row's size may be missing; if present it is once, few, many or a size class.

v_gene,abundance,j_gene,d_gene,CDR3aa,CDR3nt
TRBV29-1,NA,TRBJ1-2,NA,CSVEGLDGYTF,TGCAGCGTTGAGGGCCTAGATGGCTACACCTTC
TRBV10-3,NA,TRBJ1-2,TRBD1,CAISESVLDRAYGYTF,TGTGCCATCAGTGAGTCGGTGCTGGACAGGGCTTATGGCTACACCTTC
TRBV27,few,TRBJ1-2,TRBD1,CASSFLTGGGNYGYTF,TGTGCCAGCAGTTTCCTTACAGGGGGTGGGAACTATGGCTACACCTTC
TRBV20-1,many,TRBJ1-2,TRBD1,CSAIAPGQGGYGYTF,TGCAGTGCTATCGCACCGGGACAGGGCGGCTATGGCTACACCTTC
TRBV18,NA,TRBJ1-6,NA,CASSPRTSSDSPLHF,TGTGCCAGCTCACCGCGGACTTCTTCGGATTCACCCCTCCACTTT
TRBV7-9,few,TRBJ2-1,TRBD1,CASSSDRVFYNEQFF,TGTGCCAGCAGCTCCGACAGGGTCTTTTACAATGAGCAGTTCTTC
TRBV19,few,TRBJ2-1,TRBD2,CAIRSGRGNEQFF,TGTGCCATTCGTAGCGGGAGAGGCAATGAGCAGTTCTTC
TRBV4-1,many,TRBJ2-3,NA,CASSQDLGASTDTQYF,TGCGCCAGCAGCCAAGATTTAGGTGCTAGCACAGATACGCAGTATTTT
TRBV6-1,NA,TRBJ1-4,NA,CASRGEATNEKLFF,TGTGCCAGCAGGGGCGAGGCAACTAATGAAAAACTGTTTTTT
TRBV24-1,NA,TRBJ2-1,NA,CATSDYRAYNEQFF,TGTGCCACCAGTGATTACAGGGCCTACAATGAGCAGTTCTTC
TRBV2,NA,TRBJ2-7,NA,CASSLEEVRAEDEQYF,TGTGCCAGCAGCTTAGAGGAGGTCAGGGCTGAAGACGAGCAGTACTTC
TRBV10-3,NA,TRBJ1-1,NA,CAISRTERNTEAFF,TGTGCCATCAGTCGGACAGAAAGAAACACTGAAGCTTTCTTT
TRBV11-2,many,TRBJ2-7,TRBD2,CASSLTSGSSFPREQYF,TGTGCCAGCAGCCTAACTAGCGGGTCATCATTCCCTAGGGAGCAGTACTTC
TRBV5-8,many,TRBJ2-1,NA,CASSLEGSSYNEQFF,TGTGCCAGCAGCTTGGAGGGGAGCTCCTACAATGAGCAGTTCTTC
TRBV20-1,NA,TRBJ2-6,NA,CSASIFGSHSGANVLTF,TGCAGTGCTAGCATATTTGGCAGTCACTCTGGGGCCAACGTCCTGACTTTC
TRBV6-2/TRBV6-3,NA,TRBJ2-1,NA,CASSYRDGEQFF,TGTGCCAGCAGTTACCGGGACGGTGAGCAGTTCTTC
TRBV12-3/TRBV12-4,many,TRBJ2-1,TRBD1,CASSNRGRNYNEQFF,TGTGCCAGCAGTAACAGGGGGCGCAACTACAATGAGCAGTTCTTC
TRBV9,many,TRBJ2-7,NA,CASSVAGEGEQYF,TGTGCCAGCAGCGTAGCGGGAGAGGGCGAGCAGTACTTC
TRBV12-3/TRBV12-4,NA,TRBJ2-1,NA,CASSFTLEQFF,TGTGCCAGCAGTTTTACCTTAGAGCAGTTCTTC
TRBV12-3/TRBV12-4,NA,TRBJ1-1,NA,CASTQGQRDTEAFF,TGTGCCAGCACCCAGGGGCAGAGGGACACTGAAGCTTTCTTT
TRBV5-8,NA,TRBJ2-3,NA,CASSLRLPGTDTQYF,TGTGCCAGCAGCTTGAGGCTACCTGGCACAGATACGCAGTATTTT
TRBV6-5,many,TRBJ2-1,NA,CASSYSGGSYNEQFF,TGTGCCAGCAGTTACTCGGGGGGCTCCTACAATGAGCAGTTCTTC
TRBV4-2,NA,TRBJ2-7,TRBD1,CASSQVVSGQGAYEQYF,TGTGCCAGCAGCCAAGTCGTCTCGGGACAGGGGGCATACGAGCAGTACTTC
TRBV18,many,TRBJ2-2,NA,CASSPPTGELFF,TGTGCCAGCTCACCACCCACCGGGGAGCTGTTTTTT
TRBV2,few,TRBJ1-4,NA,CASSPQVTNEKLFF,TGTGCCAGCAGTCCCCAGGTGACTAATGAAAAACTGTTTTTT
TRBV24-1,many,TRBJ2-3,NA,CATSEDGLDTQYF,TGTGCCACCAGTGAAGACGGTTTAGATACGCAGTATTTT
TRBV10-2,few,TRBJ2-1,TRBD1,CASSEIPGTGESNEQFF,TGCGCCAGCAGTGAGATACCCGGGACAGGGGAATCCAATGAGCAGTTCTTC